This TCR beta chain was documented in a study of neurological immune-mediated disorders. Deletions cut 4 bases from V and 6 bases from J, with 12 bases between. This CDR3 is 13 amino acids long. Healthy controls consisted of blood bank volunteers in Maryland, USA. Findings and caveats of the study: Falling below healthy controls, multiple sclerosis showed the least TCR clonal expansion, while HTLV-1-associated myelopathy showed the most.

This clonotype was detected many times. What it binds is not known. A single record per CDR3 protein comes from TCRdb applying MiXCR to the 5' RACE reads. This table has approximately 77,000 distinct CDR3 sequences, about 9.4% appearing once. The chain carries TRBV12-3 or TRBV12-4 and TRBJ1-2, with D possibly TRBD1 on 6 matching bases. The TCR was taken from a man between 45 and 60 years old in good health. Sequenced input: PBMCs. CDR3: CASSSTGPNGYTF. CDR3 DNA sequence: TGTGCCAGCAGTTCTACAGGGCCCAATGGCTACACCTTC.